Below are 15 T cell receptor beta chains sequenced from a single sample in a study of shared clonotypes between healthy human individuals. The table came from immunoSEQ multiplex PCR; TCRdb's copy has only in-frame clones and leaves some out. Counted here are some 500,000 clones, roughly 95% occurring once; the ten biggest clones make up 0.055% to 0.075%. The sequenced sample was naive CD4+ T cells sorted from blood. The subset is: CD45RA+ positively selected. The receptors stem from a woman in her twenties or thirties in good health.

The V and J genes are TRBV27 and TRBJ2-3; D uncertain. V was pared by 8 bases and J by 1 base, with 13 bases between. Germline CDR1 is MNHEY and CDR2 is SMNVEV (reference sequence). The CDR3 has 14 residues. In DNA, the CDR3 is TGTGCCAGCGGTGATCGGGCGGGCACAGATACGCAGTATTTT. It yields the protein CASGDRAGTDTQYF.

The rearrangement joins TRBV20-1 to TRBJ2-7, with D maybe TRBD1 (5 bases). V was trimmed by 2 bases and J by 6 bases, leaving 8 bases between them. Germline V CDR1 and CDR2: DFQATT, SNEGSKA (reference sequence). CDR3 length: 11 residues. CDR3 in DNA: TGCAGTGCTAGATTAAGGGGCGAGCAGTACTTC. This gives the protein CSARLRGEQYF.

J is TRBJ1-2 and V is TRBV28, with D uncertain. V gave up 9 bases and J gave up 0 bases, with 8 bases separating them. The CDR3 contains 12 residues. CDR1 MDHEN and CDR2 SYDVKM come from the germline V gene. CDR3 nucleotide sequence: TGTGCCAGTCGTGGGGCTAACTATGGCTACACCTTC. Its protein product is CASRGANYGYTF.

The rearrangement uses TRBV29-1 and TRBJ2-1, with TRBD2 matching 7 bases. The V gene end was trimmed by 1 base and the J gene end by 6 bases; junction bases not matched to a gene: 3. CDR3 length: 13 amino acids. Germline V gene data show CDR1 as SQVTM and CDR2 as ANQGSEA. The CDR3 region is CSVEAGGANEQFF. As DNA, the CDR3 is TGCAGCGTTGAAGCGGGAGGTGCCAATGAGCAGTTCTTC.

The rearrangement uses TRBV6-5 and TRBJ1-4; D not certain. Looked up from germline, CDR1 is MNHEY and CDR2 is SVGAGI. With 8 bases removed from V and 3 bases from J, the gap between germline ends came to 10 bases. The CDR3 sequence is 13 residues long. CDR3 in DNA: TGTGCCAGCGGTTTGGTTGCTAATGAAAAACTGTTTTTT. The encoded protein is CASGLVANEKLFF.

This chain joins TRBV28 and TRBJ1-2; D uncertain. Trimming took 1 base from V and 7 from J, leaving 7 bases between them. Per germline, CDR1 MDHEN and CDR2 SYDVKM. The CDR3 extends over 12 amino acids. CDR3 in amino acids: CASSLYGVGYTF. The CDR3 region has the DNA TGTGCCAGCAGTTTATATGGGGTTGGCTACACCTTC.

Only a few counts were recorded for this clone. The chain joins TRBV5-4 to TRBJ2-2, with TRBD2 matching over 10 bases. CDR3 size: 16 residues. The V and J ends lost 0 bases and 4 bases, in that order; junction bases with no gene match: 3. Germline CDR1 and CDR2: SGHNT and YYREEE (reference sequence). The CDR3 DNA reads TGTGCCAGCAGCTTGGAACTAGCGGGGTCCACCGGGGAGCTGTTTTTT. The encoded protein is CASSLELAGSTGELFF.

The V and J genes are TRBV5-4 and TRBJ2-5; D is unclear. The better agreement between TRBJ2-7 and the DNA end casts doubt on the J call. Germline loops: CDR1 SGHNT, CDR2 YYREEE (reference sequence). The CDR3 runs 13 residues. The CDR3 loop is CASSLGGTYEQYF. The CDR3 DNA sequence: TGTGCCAGCAGCTTGGGGGGTACCTACGAGCAGTACTTC.

The chain uses TRBV11-2 and TRBJ2-5; 7 nucleotides match TRBD1. J was trimmed by 0 bases and V by 5 bases; bases with no gene match: 9. The germline CDR1 and CDR2 sequences are SGHAT and FQNNGV. The CDR3 sequence is 16 residues long. The CDR3 protein is CASSPNKGTDQETQYF. CDR3 bases: TGTGCCAGCAGCCCCAATAAGGGGACAGACCAAGAGACCCAGTACTTC.

This chain uses TRBV6-6 with TRBJ2-5; 10 nucleotides align to TRBD2. The DNA matches TRBJ2-7 better at its end, which makes the J call doubtful. CDR1 is MNHNY and CDR2 is SVGAGI in the germline V gene (reference sequence). The CDR3 runs to 13 residues. CDR3 DNA sequence: TGTGCCAGCAGTTCCGGACTAGCGGTCGAGCAGTACTTC. Its protein product is CASSSGLAVEQYF.

The rearrangement uses TRBV19 and TRBJ1-1; D may be TRBD1 (5 bases). V lost 6 bases to trimming and J lost 1 base, with 24 bases between them. The germline V gene has CDR1 LNHDA and CDR2 SQIVND (reference sequence). This CDR3 contains 18 residues. CDR3 sequence: CASSPRPGTGARNTEAFF. The CDR3 region has the DNA TGTGCCAGTAGCCCTCGACCGGGGACCGGAGCGAGGAACACTGAAGCTTTCTTT.

CDR3 loop: CASSSSRSTNEKLFF. For the CDR3, the DNA is TGTGCCAGCTCATCTTCGAGGAGTACTAATGAAAAACTGTTTTTT. The V gene is TRBV18, the J gene TRBJ1-4; D unresolved. The germline V gene encodes CDR1 KGHSH and CDR2 LQKENI. The CDR3 has 15 residues. V gave up 5 bases and J gave up 2 bases, with 12 bases separating them.

The J gene is TRBJ1-1, the V gene TRBV29-1, with TRBD1 as a possible D gene (5 bases). With 4 bases removed from V and 0 bases from J, the gap between germline ends came to 15 bases. This CDR3 has 15 amino acids. Germline values: CDR1 SQVTM, CDR2 ANQGSEA. The CDR3 reads CSVVRVGSMNTEAFF. The CDR3 nucleotides are TGCAGCGTTGTCAGGGTGGGTTCCATGAACACTGAAGCTTTCTTT.

The rearrangement links TRBV2 to TRBJ1-1, with a tentative D call TRBD1 (5 bases). The CDR3 is 15 amino acids. The germline V and J ends were trimmed by 4 bases and 1 base, with 13 bases remaining between them. The germline V gene encodes CDR1 SNHLY and CDR2 FYNNEI. CDR3 residues: CASSGFGASNTEAFF. The CDR3 DNA reads TGTGCCAGCAGTGGGTTCGGGGCGTCGAACACTGAAGCTTTCTTT.

This clone was recorded only once. The CDR3 region has the DNA TGTGCCAGTAGTGAAGGACGGAAGAACACTGAAGCTTTCTTT. Translated, it gives CASSEGRKNTEAFF. The genes are TRBV19 and TRBJ1-1; D gene ambiguous. Germline CDR1 reads LNHDA; CDR2 reads SQIVND (reference sequence). V shed 5 bases and J shed 1 base, with 11 bases lying between them. This CDR3 has 14 amino acids.